This T cell receptor (beta chain) was documented in a study of CD8+ T cells in alopecia areata. Study-wide results and limits: Normal skin's resident alphabeta T cells are also sequenced in scalp samples. In lesional scalp, particularly from alopecia totalis/universalis, clonality was higher than in normal scalp.

The CDR3 consists of 12 residues. In germline, CDR1 is SGDLS, CDR2 YYNGEE. Trimming shortened V by 7 bases and J by 6 bases, and 14 bases separated the two germline ends. Following RNA extraction, reverse transcription yielded cDNA that acted as the sequencing template. Assay used: immunoSEQ multiplex PCR; TCRdb lists only in-frame clones, some missing. The sample consists of some 210,000 clones, about 60% of them appearing once. Alopecia areata patients provided lesional scalp punch biopsies and peripheral blood, both collected for the study. Concerning this clone itself: Its antigen is unknown.

This clonotype was obtained from a human donor with alopecia areata. The chain uses TRBV9 and TRBJ2-7; D not certain. The sample was CD4+ T cells sorted from blood, taken at week 0. The CDR3 reads CASFRQVVEQYF. As DNA, the CDR3 is TGTGCCAGCTTTCGTCAAGTGGTCGAGCAGTACTTC.